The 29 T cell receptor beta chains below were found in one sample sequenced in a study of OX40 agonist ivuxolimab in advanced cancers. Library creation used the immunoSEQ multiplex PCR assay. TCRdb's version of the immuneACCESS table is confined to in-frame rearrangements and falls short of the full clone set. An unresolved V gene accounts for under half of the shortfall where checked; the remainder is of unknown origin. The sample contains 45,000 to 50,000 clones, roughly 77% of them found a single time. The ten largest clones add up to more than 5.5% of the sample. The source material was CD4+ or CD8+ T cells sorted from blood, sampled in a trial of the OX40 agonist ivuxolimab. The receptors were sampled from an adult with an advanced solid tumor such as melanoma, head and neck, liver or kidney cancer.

The CDR3 spells CASRATGGDGGETQYF. The CDR3 bases are TGTGCCAGTAGGGCGACAGGGGGTGATGGCGGGGAGACCCAGTACTTC. The genes are TRBV19 and TRBJ2-5, with 9 nucleotides matching TRBD1. The CDR3 is 16 residues long. The V and J ends lost 6 bases and 5 bases, in that order; junction bases with no gene match: 13. The germline gives CDR1 LNHDA, CDR2 SQIVND (reference sequence).

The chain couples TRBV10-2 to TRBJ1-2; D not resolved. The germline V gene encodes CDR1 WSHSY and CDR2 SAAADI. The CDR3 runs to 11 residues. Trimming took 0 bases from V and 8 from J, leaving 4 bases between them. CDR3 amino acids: CASSESSGYTF. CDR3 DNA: TGCGCCAGCAGTGAGTCAAGCGGCTACACCTTC.

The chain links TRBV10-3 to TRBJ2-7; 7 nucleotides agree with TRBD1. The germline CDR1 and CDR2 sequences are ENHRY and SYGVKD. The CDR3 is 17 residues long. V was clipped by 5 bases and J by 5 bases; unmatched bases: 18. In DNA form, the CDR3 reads TGTGCCATCAGTCCGGGGCCCGGGACAGCCCAGTCAGACGAGCAGTACTTC. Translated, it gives CAISPGPGTAQSDEQYF.

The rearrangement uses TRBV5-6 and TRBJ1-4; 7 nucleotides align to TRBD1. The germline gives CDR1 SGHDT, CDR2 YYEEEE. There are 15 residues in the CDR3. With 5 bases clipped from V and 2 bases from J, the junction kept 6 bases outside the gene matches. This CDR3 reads CASRITGATNEKLFF. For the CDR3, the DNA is TGTGCCAGCAGAATAACAGGGGCGACTAATGAAAAACTGTTTTTT.

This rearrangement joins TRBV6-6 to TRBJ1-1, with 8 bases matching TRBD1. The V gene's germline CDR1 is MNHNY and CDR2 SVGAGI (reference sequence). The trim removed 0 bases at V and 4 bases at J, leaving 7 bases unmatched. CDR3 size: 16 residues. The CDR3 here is CASSYSGRGTGTEAFF. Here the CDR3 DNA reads TGTGCCAGCAGTTACTCGGGTAGAGGGACAGGCACTGAAGCTTTCTTT.

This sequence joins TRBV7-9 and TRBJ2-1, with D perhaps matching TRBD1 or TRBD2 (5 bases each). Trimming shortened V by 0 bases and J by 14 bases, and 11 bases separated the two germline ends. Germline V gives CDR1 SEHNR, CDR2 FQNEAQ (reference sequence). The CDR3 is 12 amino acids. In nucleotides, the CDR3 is TGTGCCAGCAGCTTAGCCCGGGGCTGGGAGTTCTTC. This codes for CASSLARGWEFF.

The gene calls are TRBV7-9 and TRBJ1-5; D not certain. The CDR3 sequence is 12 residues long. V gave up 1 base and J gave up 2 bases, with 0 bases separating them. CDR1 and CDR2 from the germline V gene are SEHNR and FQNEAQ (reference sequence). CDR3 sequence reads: CASSLGNQPQHF. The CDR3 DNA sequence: TGTGCCAGCAGCTTAGGCAATCAGCCCCAGCATTTT. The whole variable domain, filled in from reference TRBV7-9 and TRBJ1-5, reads DTGVSQNPRHKITKRGQNVTFRCDPISEHNRLYWYRQTLGQGPEFLTYFQNEAQLEKSRLLSDRFSAERPKGSFSTLEIQRTEQGDSAMYLCASSLGNQPQHFGDGTRLSIL.

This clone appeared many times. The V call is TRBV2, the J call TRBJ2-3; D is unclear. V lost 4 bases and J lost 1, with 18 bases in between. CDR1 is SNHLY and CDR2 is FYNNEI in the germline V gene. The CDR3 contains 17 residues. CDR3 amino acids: CASSVHDQGGGTDTQYF. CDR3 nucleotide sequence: TGTGCCAGCAGTGTTCACGATCAAGGTGGAGGCACAGATACGCAGTATTTT.

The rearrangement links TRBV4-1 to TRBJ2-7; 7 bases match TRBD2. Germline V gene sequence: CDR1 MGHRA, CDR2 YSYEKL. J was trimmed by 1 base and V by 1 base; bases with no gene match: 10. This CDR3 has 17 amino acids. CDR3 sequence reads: CASSQVPAGTGSYEQYF. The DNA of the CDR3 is TGCGCCAGCAGCCAAGTGCCAGCGGGAACAGGTTCCTACGAGCAGTACTTC.

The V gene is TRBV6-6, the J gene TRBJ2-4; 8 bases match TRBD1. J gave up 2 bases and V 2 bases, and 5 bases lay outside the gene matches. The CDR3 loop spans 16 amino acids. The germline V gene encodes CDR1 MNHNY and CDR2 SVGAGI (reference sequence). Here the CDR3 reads CASSYGTGGTKNIQYF. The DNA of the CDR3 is TGTGCCAGCAGTTACGGTACAGGGGGAACCAAAAACATTCAGTACTTC.

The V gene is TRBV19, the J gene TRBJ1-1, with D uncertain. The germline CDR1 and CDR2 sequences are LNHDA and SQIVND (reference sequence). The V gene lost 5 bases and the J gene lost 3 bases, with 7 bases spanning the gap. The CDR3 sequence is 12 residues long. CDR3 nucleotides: TGTGCCAGTAGTCCGAGGGACACTGAAGCTTTCTTT. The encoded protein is CASSPRDTEAFF.

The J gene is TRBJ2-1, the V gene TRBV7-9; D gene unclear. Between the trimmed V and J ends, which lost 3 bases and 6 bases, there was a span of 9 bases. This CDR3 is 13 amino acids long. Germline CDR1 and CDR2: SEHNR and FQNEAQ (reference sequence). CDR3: CASSFGGPNEQFF. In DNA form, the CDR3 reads TGTGCCAGCAGCTTTGGTGGGCCCAATGAGCAGTTCTTC.

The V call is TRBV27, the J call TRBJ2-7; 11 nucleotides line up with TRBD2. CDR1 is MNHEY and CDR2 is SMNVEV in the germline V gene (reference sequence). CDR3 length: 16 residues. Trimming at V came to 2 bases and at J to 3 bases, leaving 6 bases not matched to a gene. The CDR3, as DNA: TGTGCCAGCAGTTTAGGATTCGGGACTAGCGGCTACGAGCAGTACTTC. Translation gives CASSLGFGTSGYEQYF.

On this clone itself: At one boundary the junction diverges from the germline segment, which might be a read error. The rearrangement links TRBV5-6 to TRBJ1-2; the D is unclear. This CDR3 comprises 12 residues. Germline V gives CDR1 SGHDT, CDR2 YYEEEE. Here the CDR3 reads CASSLRAYDYTF. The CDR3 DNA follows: TGTGCCAGCAGCTTACGCGCATATGACTACACCTTC. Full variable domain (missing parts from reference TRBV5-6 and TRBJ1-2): DAGVTQSPTHLIKTRGQQVTLRCSPKSGHDTVSWYQQALGQGPQFIFQYYEEEERQRGNFPDRFSGHQFPNYSSELNVNALLLGDSALYLCASSLRAYDYTFGSGTRLTVV.

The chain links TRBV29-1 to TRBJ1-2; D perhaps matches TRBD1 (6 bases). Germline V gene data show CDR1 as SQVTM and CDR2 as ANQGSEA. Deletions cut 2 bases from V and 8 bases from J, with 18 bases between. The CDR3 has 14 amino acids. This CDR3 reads CSVEPQGFGDGYTF. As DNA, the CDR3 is TGCAGCGTTGAACCACAGGGATTTGGAGACGGCTACACCTTC.

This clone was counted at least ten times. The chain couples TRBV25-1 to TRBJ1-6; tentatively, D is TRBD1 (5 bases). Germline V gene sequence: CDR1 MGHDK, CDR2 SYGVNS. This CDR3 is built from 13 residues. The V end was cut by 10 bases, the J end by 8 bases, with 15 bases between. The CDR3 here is CATRRGTDSPLHF. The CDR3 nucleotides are TGTGCCACCCGGCGGGGGACGGATTCACCCCTCCACTTT.

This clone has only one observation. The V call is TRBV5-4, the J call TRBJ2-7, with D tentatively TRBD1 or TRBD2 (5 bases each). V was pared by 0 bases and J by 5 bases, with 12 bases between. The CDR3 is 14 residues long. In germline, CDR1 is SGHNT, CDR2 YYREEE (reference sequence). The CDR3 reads CASSLGGDLDEQYF. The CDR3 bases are TGTGCCAGCAGCTTGGGAGGGGACCTCGACGAGCAGTACTTC.

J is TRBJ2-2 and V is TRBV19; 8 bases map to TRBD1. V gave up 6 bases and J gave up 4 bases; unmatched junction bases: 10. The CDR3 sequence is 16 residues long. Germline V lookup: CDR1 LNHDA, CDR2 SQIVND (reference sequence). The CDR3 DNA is TGTGCCAGTAGGGACAAAGGGACAGGCTTCACCGGGGAGCTGTTTTTT. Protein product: CASRDKGTGFTGELFF.

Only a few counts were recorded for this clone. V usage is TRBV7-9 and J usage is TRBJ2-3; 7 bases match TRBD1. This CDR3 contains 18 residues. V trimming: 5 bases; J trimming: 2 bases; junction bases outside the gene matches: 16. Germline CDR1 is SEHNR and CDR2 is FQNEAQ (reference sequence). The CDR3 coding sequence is TGTGCCAGCAGCAAGTCACAGGACAGGACATACTTCACAGATACGCAGTATTTT. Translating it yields CASSKSQDRTYFTDTQYF.

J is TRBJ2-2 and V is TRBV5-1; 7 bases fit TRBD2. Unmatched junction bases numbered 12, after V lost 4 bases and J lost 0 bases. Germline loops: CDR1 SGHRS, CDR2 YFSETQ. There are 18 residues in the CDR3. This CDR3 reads CASSRQAGGTANTGELFF. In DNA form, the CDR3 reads TGCGCCAGCAGCAGACAAGCCGGGGGGACGGCGAACACCGGGGAGCTGTTTTTT. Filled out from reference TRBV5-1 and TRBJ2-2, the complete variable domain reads KAGVTQTPRYLIKTRGQQVTLSCSPISGHRSVSWYQQTPGQGLQFLFEYFSETQRNKGNFPGRFSGRQFSNSRSEMNVSTLELGDSALYLCASSRQAGGTANTGELFFGEGSRLTVL.

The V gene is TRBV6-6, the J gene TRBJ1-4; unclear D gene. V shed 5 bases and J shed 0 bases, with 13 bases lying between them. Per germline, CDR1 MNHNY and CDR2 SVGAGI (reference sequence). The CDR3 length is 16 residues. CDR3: CASSRGREATNEKLFF. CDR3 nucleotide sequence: TGTGCCAGCAGTCGAGGAAGAGAGGCAACTAATGAAAAACTGTTTTTT.

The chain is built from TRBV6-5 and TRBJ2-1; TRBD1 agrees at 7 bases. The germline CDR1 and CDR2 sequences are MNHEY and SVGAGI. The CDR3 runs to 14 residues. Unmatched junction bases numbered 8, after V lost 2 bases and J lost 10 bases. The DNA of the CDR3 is TGTGCCAGCAGTTACCTTGACAGGGCTGGGGAGCAGTTCTTC. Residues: CASSYLDRAGEQFF.

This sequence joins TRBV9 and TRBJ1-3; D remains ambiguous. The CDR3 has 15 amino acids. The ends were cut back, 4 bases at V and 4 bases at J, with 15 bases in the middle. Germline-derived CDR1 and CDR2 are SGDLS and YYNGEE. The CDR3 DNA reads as TGTGCCAGCAGCCCCCGCGACGAAGGCGGAAACACCATATATTTT. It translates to CASSPRDEGGNTIYF.

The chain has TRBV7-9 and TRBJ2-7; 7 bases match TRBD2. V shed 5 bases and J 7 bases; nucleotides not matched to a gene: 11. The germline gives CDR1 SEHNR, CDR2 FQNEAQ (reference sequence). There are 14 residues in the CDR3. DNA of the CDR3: TGTGCCAGCAGCCGAGGGGCGGGAGTGCCGGAGCAGTACTTC. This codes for CASSRGAGVPEQYF.

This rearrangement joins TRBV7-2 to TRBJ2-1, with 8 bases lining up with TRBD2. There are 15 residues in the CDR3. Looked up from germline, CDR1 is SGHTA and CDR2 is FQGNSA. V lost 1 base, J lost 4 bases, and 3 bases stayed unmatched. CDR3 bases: TGTGCCAGCAGCTTAGGTAGCGGGAATTACAATGAGCAGTTCTTC. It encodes CASSLGSGNYNEQFF.

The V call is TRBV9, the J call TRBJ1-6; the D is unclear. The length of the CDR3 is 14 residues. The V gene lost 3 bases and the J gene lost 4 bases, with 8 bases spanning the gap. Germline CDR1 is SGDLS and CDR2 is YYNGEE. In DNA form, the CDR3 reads TGTGCCAGCAGCGCCGAACCGTATAATTCACCCCTCCACTTT. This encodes CASSAEPYNSPLHF. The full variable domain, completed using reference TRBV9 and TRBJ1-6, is DSGVTQTPKHLITATGQRVTLRCSPRSGDLSVYWYQQSLDQGLQFLIQYYNGEERAKGNILERFSAQQFPDLHSELNLSSLELGDSALYFCASSAEPYNSPLHFGNGTRLTVT.

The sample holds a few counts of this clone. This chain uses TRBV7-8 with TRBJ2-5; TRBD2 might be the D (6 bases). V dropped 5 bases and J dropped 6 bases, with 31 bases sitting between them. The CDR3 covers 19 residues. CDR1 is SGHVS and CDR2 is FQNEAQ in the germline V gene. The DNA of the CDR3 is TGTGCCAGCAGCCGCCGCGGCAGCGGTCGCGGGATCAAAGAAAAGACCCAGTACTTC. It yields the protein CASSRRGSGRGIKEKTQYF.

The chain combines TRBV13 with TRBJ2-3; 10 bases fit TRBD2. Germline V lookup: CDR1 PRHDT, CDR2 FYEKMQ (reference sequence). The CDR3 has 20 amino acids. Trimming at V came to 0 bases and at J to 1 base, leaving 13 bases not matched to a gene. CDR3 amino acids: CASSLGLRSGRALGTDTQYF. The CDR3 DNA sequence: TGTGCCAGCAGCTTAGGCCTAAGGAGCGGGAGGGCCCTCGGCACAGATACGCAGTATTTT.

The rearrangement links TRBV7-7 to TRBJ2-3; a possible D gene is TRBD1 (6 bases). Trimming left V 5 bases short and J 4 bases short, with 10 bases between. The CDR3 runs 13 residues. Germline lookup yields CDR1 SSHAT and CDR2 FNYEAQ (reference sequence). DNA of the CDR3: TGTGCCAGCAGCCTCGGACAGTCAGATACGCAGTATTTT. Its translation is CASSLGQSDTQYF.